The sequence of this T cell receptor (beta chain) was determined in a study of T cell changes during pregnancy in multiple sclerosis. The CDR3 runs 15 residues. Germline-derived CDR1 and CDR2 are SGHTA and FQGNSA. The junction had 5 bases not matched to a gene; V was cut back by 1 base and J by 4 bases. Sequenced by immunoSEQ multiplex PCR; TCRdb stores in-frame clones only, minus some. The profile covers about 27,000 clones, with 85% to 90% appearing a single time and roughly 17% taken by the ten largest. The TCR sequence derives from a female donor with multiple sclerosis, enrolled in a pregnancy study. V usage is TRBV7-2 and J usage is TRBJ2-7; 9 bases are a match to TRBD2. The sample consisted of CD8+ T cells from peripheral blood mononuclear cells, taken in the second trimester of pregnancy. CDR3 bases: TGTGCCAGCAGCTTAGAACTTACTAGCGGGTACGAGCAGTACTTC. Translating it yields CASSLELTSGYEQYF.